The clone carrying this T cell receptor (beta chain) was counted ten times or more. Its target is not known. The data belong to a study of T cell repertoires in cytomegalovirus infection. Study outcomes and limitations: HLA-C-restricted TCR beta clonotypes specific for CMV led the ex vivo response.

The CDR3 contains 15 residues. The V end was cut by 6 bases, the J end by 3 bases, with 15 bases between. Germline V gene sequence: CDR1 SGHVS, CDR2 FNYEAQ. TCRdb redid the calling of the reads with MiXCR, one entry per CDR3 protein. The sample records 800,000 to 950,000 distinct CDR3 sequences, less than 35% being singletons. The chain combines TRBV7-6 with TRBJ1-5, with D tentatively TRBD1 (5 bases). The TCR was taken from a human donor in good health (CMV status not recorded). Some clones in this sample may be carry-over from other donors' samples. This material consisted of cultured CD8+ T cells from PBMCs, taken from culture after CMV antigen stimulation. The CDR3 DNA follows: TGTGCCAGCAGTATGGGGGAGGGGTACAATCAGCCCCAGCATTTT. Protein: CASSMGEGYNQPQHF.